The T cell receptor (beta chain) described here comes from a study of shared clonotypes between healthy human individuals. General observations from the study: Limitation of the genetic and exposure-history diversity represented came from the few donors.

Concerning this clone: As yet, its antigen is unknown. The sample has other DNA sequences that encode this CDR3 too.

Naivety among CD8 cells was defined by CD45RO negativity and positive CCR7 selection, thereby excluding terminally differentiated effector memory CD45RA+ cells. Evenly divided among several immunoSEQ plates was the genomic DNA of each subset. Per the authors' pipeline: ImmunoSEQ output lacked quality scores and full-length reads, limiting matched filtering. The table came from immunoSEQ multiplex PCR; TCRdb's copy has only in-frame clones and leaves some out. The V and J calls and clone size come from that table; D and trimming were worked out from the DNA. The sample consists of about 2.2 million clones, approximately 92% of them appearing once. V shed 2 bases and J shed 7 bases, with 9 bases lying between them. In germline, CDR1 is DFQATT, CDR2 SNEGSKA (reference sequence). The CDR3 contains 11 residues.

The chain carries TRBV20-1 and TRBJ2-7; possible D gene TRBD1, 6 bases. The sample was naive CD8+ T cells from PBMCs. The TCR comes from a young man in good health. Some clones in this sample may be carry-over from other donors' samples. The CDR3 loop reads CSARTGTEQYF. CDR3 nucleotide sequence: TGCAGTGCTAGAACCGGGACAGAGCAGTACTTC.